This T cell receptor beta chain originates from a study of CD8+CD57+ T cells in acquired aplastic anemia. About the study: The sorted CD4+ and CD8+ cells yielded an average approximately 3.2 ug of DNA. General study points: Common to patients and controls were roughly 30 CD8+ CDR3 sequences. A significant difference in CD8+ Simpson's diversity between patients and controls was not found.

V lost 0 bases to trimming and J lost 12 bases, with 9 bases between them. The V gene's germline CDR1 is LNHNV and CDR2 YYDKDF (reference sequence). This CDR3 is 12 amino acids long. It was patients with CD8+CD57+ cell expansion by flow cytometry who were chosen for sequencing. Every patient presented with severe acquired aplastic anemia. As for this clonotype: What it binds is not known.

Genomic DNA templated the TCR beta VDJ and CDR3 profiling. From the reads, TCRdb called clonotypes with MiXCR, one entry per CDR3 protein. The table has just over 450,000 distinct CDR3 sequences, under 40% seen once; the top ten hold 0.7% to 1%. This clonotype was sampled from a human donor with aplastic anemia. This chain connects TRBV15 to TRBJ1-5; D ambiguous. Material: sorted CD4+, CD8+, or CD8+CD57+ T cells (not recorded which) from PBMCs. CDR3 protein: CATSRDLGDQHF. The DNA for the CDR3 is TGTGCCACCAGCAGAGATCTCGGGGACCAGCATTTT.